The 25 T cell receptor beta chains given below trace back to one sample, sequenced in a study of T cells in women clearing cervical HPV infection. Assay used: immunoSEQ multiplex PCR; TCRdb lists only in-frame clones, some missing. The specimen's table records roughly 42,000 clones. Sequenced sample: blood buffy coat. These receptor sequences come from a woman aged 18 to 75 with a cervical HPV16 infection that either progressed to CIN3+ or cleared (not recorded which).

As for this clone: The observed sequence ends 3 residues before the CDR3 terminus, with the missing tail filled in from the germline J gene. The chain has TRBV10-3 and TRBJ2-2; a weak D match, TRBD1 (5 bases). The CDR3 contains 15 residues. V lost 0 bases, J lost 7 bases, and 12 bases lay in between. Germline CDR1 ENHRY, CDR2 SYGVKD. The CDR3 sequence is CAISESISGNGELFF. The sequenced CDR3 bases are TGTGCCATCAGTGAGTCGATATCAGGGAACGGGGAG.

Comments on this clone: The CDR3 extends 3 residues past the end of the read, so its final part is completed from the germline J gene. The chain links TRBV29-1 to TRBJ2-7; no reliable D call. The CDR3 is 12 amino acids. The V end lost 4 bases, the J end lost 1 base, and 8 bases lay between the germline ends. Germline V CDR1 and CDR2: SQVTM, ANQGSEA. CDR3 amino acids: CSVAEGSYEQYF. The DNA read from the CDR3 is TGCAGCGTTGCGGAAGGGTCCTACGAG.

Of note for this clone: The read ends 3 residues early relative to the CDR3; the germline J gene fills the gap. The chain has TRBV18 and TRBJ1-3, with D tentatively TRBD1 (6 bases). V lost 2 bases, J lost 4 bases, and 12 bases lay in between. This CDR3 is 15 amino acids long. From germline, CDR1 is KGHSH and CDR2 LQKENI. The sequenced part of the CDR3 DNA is TGTGCCAGCTCACCAACCGGGACACGAGGAAACACC. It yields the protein CASSPTGTRGNT. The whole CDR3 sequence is CASSPTGTRGNTIYF.

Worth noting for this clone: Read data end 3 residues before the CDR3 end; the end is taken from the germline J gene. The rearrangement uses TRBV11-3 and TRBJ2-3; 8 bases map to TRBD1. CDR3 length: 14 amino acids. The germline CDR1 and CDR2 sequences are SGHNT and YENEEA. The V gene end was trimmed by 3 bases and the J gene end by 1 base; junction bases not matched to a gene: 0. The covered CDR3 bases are TGTGCCAGCAGCTTGACAGGGGGCACAGATACG. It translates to CASSLTGGTDT. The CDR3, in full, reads CASSLTGGTDTQYF.

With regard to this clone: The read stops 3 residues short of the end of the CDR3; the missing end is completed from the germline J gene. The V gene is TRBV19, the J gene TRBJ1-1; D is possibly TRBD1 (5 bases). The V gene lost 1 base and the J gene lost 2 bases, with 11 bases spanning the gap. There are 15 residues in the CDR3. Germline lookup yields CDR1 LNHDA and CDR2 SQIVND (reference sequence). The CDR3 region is CASSIVWQGNTEAFF. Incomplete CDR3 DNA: TGTGCCAGTAGTATAGTGTGGCAGGGCAACACTGAA. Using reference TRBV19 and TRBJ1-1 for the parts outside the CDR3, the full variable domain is DGGITQSPKYLFRKEGQNVTLSCEQNLNHDAMYWYRQDPGQGLRLIYYSQIVNDFQKGDIAEGYSVSREKKESFPLTVTSAQKNPTAFYLCASSIVWQGNTEAFFGQGTRLTVV.

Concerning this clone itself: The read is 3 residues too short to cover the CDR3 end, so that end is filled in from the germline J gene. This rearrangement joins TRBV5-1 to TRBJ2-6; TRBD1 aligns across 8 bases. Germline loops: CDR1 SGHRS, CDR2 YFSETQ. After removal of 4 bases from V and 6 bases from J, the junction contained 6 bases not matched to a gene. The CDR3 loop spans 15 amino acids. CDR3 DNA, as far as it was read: TGCGCCAGCAGCCAGGACAGGGTCCCGGCCAACGTC. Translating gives CASSQDRVPANV. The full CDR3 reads CASSQDRVPANVLTF.

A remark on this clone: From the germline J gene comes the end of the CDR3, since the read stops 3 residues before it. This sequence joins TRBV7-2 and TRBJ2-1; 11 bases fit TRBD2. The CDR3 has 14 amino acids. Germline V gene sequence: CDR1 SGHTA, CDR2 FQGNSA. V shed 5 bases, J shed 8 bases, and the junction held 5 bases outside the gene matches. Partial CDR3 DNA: TGTGCCAGCAGCCGTAGCGGGGGGGTATATGAG. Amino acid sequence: CASSRSGGVYE. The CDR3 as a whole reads CASSRSGGVYEQFF.

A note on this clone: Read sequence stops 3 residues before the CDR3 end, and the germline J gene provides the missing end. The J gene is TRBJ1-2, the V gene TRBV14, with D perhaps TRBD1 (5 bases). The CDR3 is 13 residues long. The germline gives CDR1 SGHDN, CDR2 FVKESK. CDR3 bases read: TGTGCCAGCAGCCAAGACAGGGTTGGGGGC. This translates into CASSQDRVGG. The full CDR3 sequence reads CASSQDRVGGYTF.

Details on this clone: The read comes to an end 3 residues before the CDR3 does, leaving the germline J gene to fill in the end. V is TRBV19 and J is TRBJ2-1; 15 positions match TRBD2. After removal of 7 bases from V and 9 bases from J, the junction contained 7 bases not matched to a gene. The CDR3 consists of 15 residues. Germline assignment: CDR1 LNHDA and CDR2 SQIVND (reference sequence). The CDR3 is CASMGLAGGPGEQFF. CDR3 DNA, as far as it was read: TGTGCCAGTATGGGACTAGCGGGGGGTCCAGGTGAG.

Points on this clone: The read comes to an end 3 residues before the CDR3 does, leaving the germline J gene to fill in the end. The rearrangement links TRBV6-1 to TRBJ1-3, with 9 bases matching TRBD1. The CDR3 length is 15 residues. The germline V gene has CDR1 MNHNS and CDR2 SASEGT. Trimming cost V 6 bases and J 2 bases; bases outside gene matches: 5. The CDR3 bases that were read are TGTGCCAGCAGGGAATGGACAGGGGCTGGAAACACC. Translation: CASREWTGAGNT. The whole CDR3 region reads CASREWTGAGNTIYF.

Incomplete CDR3 DNA: TGTGCCAGCAACCTCCGGGGCCTCGGGGGGGATGGGGAG. Protein product: CASNLRGLGGDGE. In full, the CDR3 is CASNLRGLGGDGELFF. The chain joins TRBV13 to TRBJ2-2; the match to TRBD2 covers 8 bases. The read ends 3 residues before the CDR3 terminus; that terminus is restored from the germline J gene. The V and J ends lost 7 bases and 8 bases, in that order; junction bases with no gene match: 15. The CDR3 is 16 residues long. CDR1 PRHDT and CDR2 FYEKMQ come from the germline V gene (reference sequence).

CDR3 protein: CASSASGGSETQYF. The CDR3 DNA, read in part, is TGTGCCAGCAGTGCTAGCGGGGGCAGCGAGACC. J is TRBJ2-5 and V is TRBV6-1, with 10 positions matching TRBD2. The read finishes 3 residues shy of the CDR3 end, and the germline J gene is used to complete it. Losses at the gene ends were 4 bases for V and 5 bases for J; bases not matched to a gene: 4. The CDR3 runs to 14 residues. Germline CDR1 reads MNHNS; CDR2 reads SASEGT.

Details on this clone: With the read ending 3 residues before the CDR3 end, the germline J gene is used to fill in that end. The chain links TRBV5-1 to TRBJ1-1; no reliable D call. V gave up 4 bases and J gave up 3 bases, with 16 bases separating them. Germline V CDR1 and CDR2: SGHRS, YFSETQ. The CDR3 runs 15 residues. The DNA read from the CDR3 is TGCGCCAGCAGCCCAAATTCCGGGGTGGACACTGAA. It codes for CASSPNSGVDTE. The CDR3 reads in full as CASSPNSGVDTEAFF.

The CDR3 loop reads CASSLAGHNTEAFF. CDR3 DNA (partial): TGTGCCAGCAGTTTAGCAGGGCATAACACTGAA. The chain carries TRBV12-3 or TRBV12-4 and TRBJ1-1; D not certain. Sequencing ends 3 residues short of the CDR3 end; the germline J gene provides the rest. Trimming took 0 bases from V and 2 from J, leaving 7 bases between them. The CDR3 length is 14 residues.

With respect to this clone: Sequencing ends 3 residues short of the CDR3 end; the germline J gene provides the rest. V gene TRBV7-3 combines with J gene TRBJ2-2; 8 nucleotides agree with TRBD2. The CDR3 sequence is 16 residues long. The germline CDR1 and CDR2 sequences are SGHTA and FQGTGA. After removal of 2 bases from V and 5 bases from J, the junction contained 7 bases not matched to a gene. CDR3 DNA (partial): TGTGCCAGCAGCTTAGCGGCGGTAGCGGGGACCGGGGAG. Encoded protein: CASSLAAVAGTGE. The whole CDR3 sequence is CASSLAAVAGTGELFF.

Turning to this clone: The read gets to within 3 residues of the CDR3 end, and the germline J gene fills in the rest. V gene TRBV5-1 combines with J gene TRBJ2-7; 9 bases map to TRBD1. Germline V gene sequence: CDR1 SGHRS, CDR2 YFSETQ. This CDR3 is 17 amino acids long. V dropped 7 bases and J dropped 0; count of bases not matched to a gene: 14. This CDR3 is CASRTGVRIYSSYEQYF. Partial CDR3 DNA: TGCGCCAGCCGGACAGGGGTCCGAATTTATAGCTCCTACGAG.

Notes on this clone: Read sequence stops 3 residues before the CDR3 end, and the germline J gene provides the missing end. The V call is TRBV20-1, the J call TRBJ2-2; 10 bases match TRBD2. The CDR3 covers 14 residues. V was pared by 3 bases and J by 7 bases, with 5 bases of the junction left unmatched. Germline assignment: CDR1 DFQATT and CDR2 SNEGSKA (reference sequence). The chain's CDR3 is CSARSGGASGELFF. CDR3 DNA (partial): TGCAGTGCTAGGAGCGGGGGGGCGAGCGGGGAG.

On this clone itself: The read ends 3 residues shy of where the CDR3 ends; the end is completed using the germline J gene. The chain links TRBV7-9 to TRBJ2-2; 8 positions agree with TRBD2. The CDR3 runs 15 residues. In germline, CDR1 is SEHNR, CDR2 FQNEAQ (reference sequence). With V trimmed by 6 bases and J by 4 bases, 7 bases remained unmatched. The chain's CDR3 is CASSRGGGLTGELFF. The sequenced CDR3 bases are TGTGCCAGCAGTCGAGGCGGGGGGCTCACCGGGGAG.

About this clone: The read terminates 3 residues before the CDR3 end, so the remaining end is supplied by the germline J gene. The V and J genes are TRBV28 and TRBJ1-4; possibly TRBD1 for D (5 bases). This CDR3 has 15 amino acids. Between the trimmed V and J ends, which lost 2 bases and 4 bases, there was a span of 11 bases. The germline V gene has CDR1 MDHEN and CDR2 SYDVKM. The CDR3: CASSLTQTVNEKLFF. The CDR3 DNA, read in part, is TGTGCCAGCAGTTTAACGCAGACAGTTAATGAAAAA.

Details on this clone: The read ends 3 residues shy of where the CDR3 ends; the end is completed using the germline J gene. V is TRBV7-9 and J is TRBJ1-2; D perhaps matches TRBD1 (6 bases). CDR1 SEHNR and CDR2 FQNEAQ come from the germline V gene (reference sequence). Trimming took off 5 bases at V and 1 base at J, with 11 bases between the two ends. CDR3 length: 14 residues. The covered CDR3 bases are TGTGCCAGCAGCAACAGGGAGGTTAACTATGGC. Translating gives CASSNREVNYG. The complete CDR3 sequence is CASSNREVNYGYTF. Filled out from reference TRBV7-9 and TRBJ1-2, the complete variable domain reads DTGVSQNPRHKITKRGQNVTFRCDPISEHNRLYWYRQTLGQGPEFLTYFQNEAQLEKSRLLSDRFSAERPKGSFSTLEIQRTEQGDSAMYLCASSNREVNYGYTFGSGTRLTVV.

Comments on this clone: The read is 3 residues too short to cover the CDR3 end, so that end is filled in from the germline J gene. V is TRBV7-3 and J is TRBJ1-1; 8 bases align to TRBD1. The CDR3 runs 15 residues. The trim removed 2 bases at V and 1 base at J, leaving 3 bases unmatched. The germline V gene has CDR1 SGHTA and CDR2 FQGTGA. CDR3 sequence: CASSLSQGANTEAFF. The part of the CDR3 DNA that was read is TGTGCCAGCAGCTTATCGCAGGGGGCGAACACTGAA.

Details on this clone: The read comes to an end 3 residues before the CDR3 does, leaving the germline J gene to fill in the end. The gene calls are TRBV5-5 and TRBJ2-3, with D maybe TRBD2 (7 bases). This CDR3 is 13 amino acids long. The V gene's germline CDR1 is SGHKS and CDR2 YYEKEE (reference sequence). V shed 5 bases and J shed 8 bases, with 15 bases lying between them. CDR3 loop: CASRRGGGRTQYF. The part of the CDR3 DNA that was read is TGTGCCAGCAGGCGAGGGGGGGGGCGTACG. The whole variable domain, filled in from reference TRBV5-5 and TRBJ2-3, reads DAGVTQSPTHLIKTRGQQVTLRCSPISGHKSVSWYQQVLGQGPQFIFQYYEKEERGRGNFPDRFSARQFPNYSSELNVNALLLGDSALYLCASRRGGGRTQYFGPGTRLTVL.

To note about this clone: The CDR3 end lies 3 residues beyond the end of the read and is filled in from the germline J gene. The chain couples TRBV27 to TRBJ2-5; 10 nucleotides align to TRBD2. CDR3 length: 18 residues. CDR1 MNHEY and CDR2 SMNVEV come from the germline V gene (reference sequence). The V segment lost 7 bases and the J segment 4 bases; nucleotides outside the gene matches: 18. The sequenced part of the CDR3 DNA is TGTGCCAGCACCCCTATGGGTGGAACTAGCGGGGAAACAGAGACC. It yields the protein CASTPMGGTSGETET. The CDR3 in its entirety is CASTPMGGTSGETETQYF.

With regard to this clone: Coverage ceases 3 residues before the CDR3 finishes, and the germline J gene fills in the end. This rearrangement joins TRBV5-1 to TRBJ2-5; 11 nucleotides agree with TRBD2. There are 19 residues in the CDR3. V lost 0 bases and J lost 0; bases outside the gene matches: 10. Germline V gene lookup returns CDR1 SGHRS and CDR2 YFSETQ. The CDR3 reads CASSLAAQLLAGDQETQYF. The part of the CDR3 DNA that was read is TGCGCCAGCAGCTTGGCTGCCCAATTACTAGCGGGGGACCAAGAGACC.

The CDR3 reads CASSLEGSGGDETQYF. The CDR3 bases that were read are TGTGCCAGCAGCTTAGAGGGTAGCGGGGGGGATGAGACC. The V call is TRBV7-7, the J call TRBJ2-5; 11 bases are shared with TRBD2. The CDR3 goes on 3 residues after the read ends, and that part is filled in from the germline J gene. The CDR3 loop spans 16 amino acids. Losses at the gene ends were 1 base for V and 5 bases for J; bases not matched to a gene: 6. The germline gives CDR1 SSHAT, CDR2 FNYEAQ (reference sequence).